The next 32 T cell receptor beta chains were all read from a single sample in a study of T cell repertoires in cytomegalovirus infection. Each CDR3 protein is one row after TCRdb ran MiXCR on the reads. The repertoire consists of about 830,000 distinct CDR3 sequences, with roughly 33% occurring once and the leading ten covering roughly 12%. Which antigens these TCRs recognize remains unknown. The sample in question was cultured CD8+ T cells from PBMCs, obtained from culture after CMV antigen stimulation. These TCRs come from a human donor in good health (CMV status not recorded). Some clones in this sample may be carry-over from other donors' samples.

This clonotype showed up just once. CDR3 sequence: CASRRPGRSYEQFF. CDR3 nucleotides: TGTGCCAGCCGGAGACCGGGGCGGTCGTATGAGCAGTTCTTC. The J gene is TRBJ2-1, the V gene TRBV6-2 or TRBV6-3; D may match TRBD1 or TRBD2 (5 bases each). V gave up 8 bases and J gave up 8 bases, with 19 bases separating them. Germline lookup yields CDR1 MNHEY and CDR2 SVGEGT. The CDR3 runs 14 residues.

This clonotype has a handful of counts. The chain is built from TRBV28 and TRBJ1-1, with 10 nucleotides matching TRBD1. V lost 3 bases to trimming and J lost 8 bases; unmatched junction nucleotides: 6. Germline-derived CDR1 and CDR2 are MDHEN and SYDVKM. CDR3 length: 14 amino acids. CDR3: CASSFPGQGREAFF. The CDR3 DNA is TGTGCCAGCAGTTTTCCGGGACAGGGGAGAGAAGCTTTCTTT.

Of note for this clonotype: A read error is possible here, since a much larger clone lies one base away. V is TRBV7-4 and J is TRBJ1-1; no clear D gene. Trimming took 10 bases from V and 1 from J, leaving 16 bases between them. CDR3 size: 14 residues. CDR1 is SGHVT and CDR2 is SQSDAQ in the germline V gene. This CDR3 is CANNLWPSNTEAFF. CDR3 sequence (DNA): TGTGCCAACAACCTCTGGCCGTCGAACACTGAAGCTTTCTTT. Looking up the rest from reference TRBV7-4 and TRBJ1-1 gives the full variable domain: GAGVSQSPRYKVAKRGRDVALRCDSISGHVTLYWYRQTLGQGSEVLTYSQSDAQRDKSGRPSGRFSAERPERSVSTLKIQRTEQGDSAVYLCANNLWPSNTEAFFGQGTRLTVV.

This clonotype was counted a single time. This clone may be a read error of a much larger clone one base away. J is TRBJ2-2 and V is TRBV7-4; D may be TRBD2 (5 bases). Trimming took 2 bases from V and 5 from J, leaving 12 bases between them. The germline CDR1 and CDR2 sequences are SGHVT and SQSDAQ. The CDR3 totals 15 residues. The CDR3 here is CASSLRPTGTGELFF. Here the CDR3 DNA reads TGTGCCAGCAGCTTACGCCCCACGGGGACCGGGGAGCTGTTTTTT.

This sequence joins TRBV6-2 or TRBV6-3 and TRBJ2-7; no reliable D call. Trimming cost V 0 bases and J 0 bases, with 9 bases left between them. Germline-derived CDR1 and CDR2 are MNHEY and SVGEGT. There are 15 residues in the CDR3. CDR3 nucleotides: TGTGCCAGCAGTTACTCCCGGACCAACTCCTACGAGCAGTACGTC. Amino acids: CASSYSRTNSYEQYV.

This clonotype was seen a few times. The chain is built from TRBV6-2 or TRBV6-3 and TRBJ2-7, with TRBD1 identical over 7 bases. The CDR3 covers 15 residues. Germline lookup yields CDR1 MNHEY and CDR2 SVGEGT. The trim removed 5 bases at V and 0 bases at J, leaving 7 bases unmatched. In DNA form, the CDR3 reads TGTGCCAGCAGTAAGGGACAGCGGAGCTCCTACGAGCAGTACGTC. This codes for CASSKGQRSSYEQYV.

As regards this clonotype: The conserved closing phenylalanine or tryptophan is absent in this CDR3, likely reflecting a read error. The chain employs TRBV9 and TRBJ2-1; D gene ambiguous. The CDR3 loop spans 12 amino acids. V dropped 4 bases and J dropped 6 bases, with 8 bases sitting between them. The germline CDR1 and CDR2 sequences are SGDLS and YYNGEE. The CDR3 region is CASSPGTNEQFL. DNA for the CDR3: TGTGCCAGCAGCCCAGGAACCAATGAGCAGTTCCTC.

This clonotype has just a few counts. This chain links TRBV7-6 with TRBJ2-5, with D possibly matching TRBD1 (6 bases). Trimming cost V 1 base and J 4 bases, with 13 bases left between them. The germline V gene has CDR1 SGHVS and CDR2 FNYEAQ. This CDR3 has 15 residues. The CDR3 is CASSLGTGFLETQYF. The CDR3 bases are TGTGCCAGCAGCTTAGGAACAGGGTTTTTAGAGACCCAGTACTTC.

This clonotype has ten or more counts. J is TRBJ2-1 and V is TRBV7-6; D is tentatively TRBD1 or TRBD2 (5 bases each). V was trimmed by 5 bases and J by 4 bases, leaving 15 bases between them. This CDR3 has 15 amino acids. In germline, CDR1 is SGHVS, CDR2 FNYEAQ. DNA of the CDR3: TGTGCCAGCAGCCCACGGGACGGGCCATACAATGAGCAGTTCTTC. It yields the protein CASSPRDGPYNEQFF. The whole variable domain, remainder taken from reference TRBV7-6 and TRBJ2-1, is GAGVSQSPRYKVTKRGQDVALRCDPISGHVSLYWYRQALGQGPEFLTYFNYEAQQDKSGLPNDRFSAERPEGSISTLTIQRTEQRDSAMYRCASSPRDGPYNEQFFGPGTRLTVL.

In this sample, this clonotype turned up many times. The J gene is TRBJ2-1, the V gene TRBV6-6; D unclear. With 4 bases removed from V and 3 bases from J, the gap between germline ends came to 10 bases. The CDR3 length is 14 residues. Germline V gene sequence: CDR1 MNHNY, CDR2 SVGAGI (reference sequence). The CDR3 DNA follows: TGTGCCAGCAGTTTCCCCGAGAGCTACAATGAGCAGTTCTTC. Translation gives CASSFPESYNEQFF.

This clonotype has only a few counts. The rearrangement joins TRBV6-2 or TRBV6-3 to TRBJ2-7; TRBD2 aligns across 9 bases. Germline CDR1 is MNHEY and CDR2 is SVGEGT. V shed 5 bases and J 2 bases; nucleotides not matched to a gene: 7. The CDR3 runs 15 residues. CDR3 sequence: CASSRLADLPYEQYF. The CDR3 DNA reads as TGTGCCAGCAGTCGACTAGCGGATCTTCCCTACGAGCAGTACTTC.

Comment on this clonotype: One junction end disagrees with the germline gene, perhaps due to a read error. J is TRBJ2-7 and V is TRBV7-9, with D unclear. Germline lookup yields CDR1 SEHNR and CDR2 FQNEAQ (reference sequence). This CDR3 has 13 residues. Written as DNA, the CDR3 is TGTACCAGCAGCCCCTGGACCAGCTACGAGCAGTACTTC. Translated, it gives CTSSPWTSYEQYF.

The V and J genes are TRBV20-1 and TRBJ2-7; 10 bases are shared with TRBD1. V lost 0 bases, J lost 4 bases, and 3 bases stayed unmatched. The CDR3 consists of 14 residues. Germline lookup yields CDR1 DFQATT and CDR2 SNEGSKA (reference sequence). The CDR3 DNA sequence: TGCAGTGCTAGAGAAAGGGACAGGGGATACGAGCAGTACGTC. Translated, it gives CSARERDRGYEQYV.

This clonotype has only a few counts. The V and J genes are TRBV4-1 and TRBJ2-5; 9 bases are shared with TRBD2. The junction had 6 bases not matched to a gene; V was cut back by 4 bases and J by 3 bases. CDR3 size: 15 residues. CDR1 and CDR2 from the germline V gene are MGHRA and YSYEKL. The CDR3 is CASSPEGLAEETQYF. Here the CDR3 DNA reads TGCGCCAGCAGCCCCGAGGGACTAGCCGAAGAGACCCAGTACTTC.

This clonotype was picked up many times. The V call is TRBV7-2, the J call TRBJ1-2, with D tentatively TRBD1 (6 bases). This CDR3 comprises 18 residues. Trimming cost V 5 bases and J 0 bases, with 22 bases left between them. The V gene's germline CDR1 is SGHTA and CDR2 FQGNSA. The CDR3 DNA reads TGTGCCAGCAGCCATGGCTGGACAGAGAGGAATTCTAACTATGGCTACACCTTC. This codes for CASSHGWTERNSNYGYTF.

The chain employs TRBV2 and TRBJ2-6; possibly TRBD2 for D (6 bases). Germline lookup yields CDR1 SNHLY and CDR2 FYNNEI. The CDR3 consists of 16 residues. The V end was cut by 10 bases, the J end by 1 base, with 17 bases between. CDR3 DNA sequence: TGTGCCACCACGGGGGAGATTACATCTGGGGCCAACGTCCTGACTTTC. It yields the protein CATTGEITSGANVLTF.

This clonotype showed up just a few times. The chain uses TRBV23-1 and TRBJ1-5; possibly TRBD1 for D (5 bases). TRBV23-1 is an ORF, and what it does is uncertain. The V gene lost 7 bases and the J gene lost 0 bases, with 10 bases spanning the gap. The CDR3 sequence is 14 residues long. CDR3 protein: CASTRTYSNQPQHF. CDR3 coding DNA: TGCGCCAGCACAAGGACATATAGCAATCAGCCCCAGCATTTT.

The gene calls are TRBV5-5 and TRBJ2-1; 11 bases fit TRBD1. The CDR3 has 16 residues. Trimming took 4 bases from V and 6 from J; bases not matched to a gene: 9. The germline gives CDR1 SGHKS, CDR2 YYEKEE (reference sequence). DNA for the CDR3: TGTGCCAGCAGCACCCCCCCCGGGACAGGGGGCAATGAGCAGTTCTTC. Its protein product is CASSTPPGTGGNEQFF.

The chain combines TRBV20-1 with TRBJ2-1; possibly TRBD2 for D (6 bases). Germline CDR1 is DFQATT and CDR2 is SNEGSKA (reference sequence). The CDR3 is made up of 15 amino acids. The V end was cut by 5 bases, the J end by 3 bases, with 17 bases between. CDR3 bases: TGCAGTGCTCTCGATGGCGGGGCAAACTACAATGAGCAGTTCTTC. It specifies CSALDGGANYNEQFF.

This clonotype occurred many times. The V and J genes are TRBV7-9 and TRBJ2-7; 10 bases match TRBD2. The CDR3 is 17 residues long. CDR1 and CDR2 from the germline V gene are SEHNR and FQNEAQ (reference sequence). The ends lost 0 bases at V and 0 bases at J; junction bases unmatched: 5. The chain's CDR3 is CASSLASGGFPSYEQYF. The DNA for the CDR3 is TGTGCCAGCAGCTTAGCTAGCGGGGGGTTTCCCTCCTACGAGCAGTACTTC. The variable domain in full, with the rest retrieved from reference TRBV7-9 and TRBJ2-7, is DTGVSQNPRHKITKRGQNVTFRCDPISEHNRLYWYRQTLGQGPEFLTYFQNEAQLEKSRLLSDRFSAERPKGSFSTLEIQRTEQGDSAMYLCASSLASGGFPSYEQYFGPGTRLTVT.

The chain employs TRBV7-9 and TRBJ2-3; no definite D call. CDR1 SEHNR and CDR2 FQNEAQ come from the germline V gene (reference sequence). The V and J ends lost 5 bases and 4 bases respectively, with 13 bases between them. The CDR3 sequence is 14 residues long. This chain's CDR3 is CASSADPSADTQYF. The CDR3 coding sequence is TGTGCCAGCAGCGCGGACCCTTCGGCAGATACGCAGTATTTT.

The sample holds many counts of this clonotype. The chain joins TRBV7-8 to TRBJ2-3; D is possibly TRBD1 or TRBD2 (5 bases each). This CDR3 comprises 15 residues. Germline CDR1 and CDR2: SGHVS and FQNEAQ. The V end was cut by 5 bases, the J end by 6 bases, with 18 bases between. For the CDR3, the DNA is TGTGCCAGCAGCAGAATAGGGACCCGTACGGATACGCAGTATTTT. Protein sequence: CASSRIGTRTDTQYF.

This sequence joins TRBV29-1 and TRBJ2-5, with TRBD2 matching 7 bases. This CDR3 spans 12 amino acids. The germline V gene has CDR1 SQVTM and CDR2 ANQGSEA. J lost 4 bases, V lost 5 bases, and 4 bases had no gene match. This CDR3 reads CSVPGRAETQYF. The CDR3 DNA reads TGCAGCGTTCCAGGGAGGGCAGAGACCCAGTACTTC.

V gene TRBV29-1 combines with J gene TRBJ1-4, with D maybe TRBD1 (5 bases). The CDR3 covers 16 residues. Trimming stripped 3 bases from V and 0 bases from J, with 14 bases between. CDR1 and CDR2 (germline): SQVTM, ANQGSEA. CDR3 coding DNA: TGCAGCGTTGAGGGGGAAGATTTTGCAACTAATGAAAAACTGTTTTTT. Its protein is CSVEGEDFATNEKLFF.

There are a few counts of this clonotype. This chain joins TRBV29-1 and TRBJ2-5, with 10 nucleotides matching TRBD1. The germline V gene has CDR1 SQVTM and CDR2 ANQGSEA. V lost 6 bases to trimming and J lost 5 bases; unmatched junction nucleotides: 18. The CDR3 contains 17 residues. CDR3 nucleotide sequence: TGCAGCGTCCCCACCGGGACAGGGGTCAGTGACAAGGAGACCCAGTACTTC. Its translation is CSVPTGTGVSDKETQYF.

In DNA form, the CDR3 reads TGTGCCAGCAGCTTCTCTGGCCGCCCTCAAGAGACCCAGTACTTC. Its protein product is CASSFSGRPQETQYF. The rearrangement joins TRBV27 to TRBJ2-5; D is unresolved. From germline, CDR1 is MNHEY and CDR2 SMNVEV (reference sequence). This CDR3 contains 15 residues. V dropped 6 bases and J dropped 2 bases, with 16 bases sitting between them.

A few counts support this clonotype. The CDR3 DNA reads as TGTGCCAGCAGCGGAAGGGACGGGAGCTCTGGGGCCAACGTCCTGACTTTC. It is translated as CASSGRDGSSGANVLTF. This chain joins TRBV5-6 and TRBJ2-6, with a weak D call TRBD2 (6 bases). The V gene lost 4 bases and the J gene lost 0 bases, with 14 bases spanning the gap. Per the germline V gene, CDR1 is SGHDT and CDR2 is YYEEEE. This CDR3 contains 17 residues.

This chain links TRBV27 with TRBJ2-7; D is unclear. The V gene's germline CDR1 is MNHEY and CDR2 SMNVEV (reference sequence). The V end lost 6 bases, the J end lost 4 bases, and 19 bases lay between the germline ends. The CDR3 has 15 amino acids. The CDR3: CASSPLTPYSYEQYF. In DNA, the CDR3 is TGTGCCAGCAGCCCTCTCACACCGTATTCTTACGAGCAGTACTTC.

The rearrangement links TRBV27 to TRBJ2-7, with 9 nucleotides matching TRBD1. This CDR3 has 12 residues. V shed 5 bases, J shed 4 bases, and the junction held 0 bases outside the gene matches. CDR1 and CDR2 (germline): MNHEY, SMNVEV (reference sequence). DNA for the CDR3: TGTGCCAGCAGTGGGACAGGGTACGAGCAGTACTTC. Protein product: CASSGTGYEQYF.

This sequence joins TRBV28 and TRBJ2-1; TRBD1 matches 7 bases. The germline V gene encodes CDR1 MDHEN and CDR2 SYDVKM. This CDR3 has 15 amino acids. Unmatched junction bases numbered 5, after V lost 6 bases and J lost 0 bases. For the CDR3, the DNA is TGTGCCAGCAGGAGAGGGGGCAGCTCCTACAATGAGCAGTTCTTC. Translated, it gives CASRRGGSSYNEQFF.

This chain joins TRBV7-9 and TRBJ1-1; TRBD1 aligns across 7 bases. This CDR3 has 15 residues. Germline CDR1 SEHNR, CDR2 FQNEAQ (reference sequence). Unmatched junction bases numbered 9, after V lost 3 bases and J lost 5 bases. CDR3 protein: CASSFMTGRNTEAFF. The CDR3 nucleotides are TGTGCCAGCAGCTTTATGACAGGGAGGAATACTGAAGCTTTCTTT.

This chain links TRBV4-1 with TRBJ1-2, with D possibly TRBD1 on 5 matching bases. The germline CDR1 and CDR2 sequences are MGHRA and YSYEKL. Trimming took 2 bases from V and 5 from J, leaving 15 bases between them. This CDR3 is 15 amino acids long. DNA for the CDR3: TGCGCCAGCAGCCAAAGCCCCGGGACCGCGTATGGCTACACCTTC. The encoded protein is CASSQSPGTAYGYTF.